Listed below are T cell receptor beta chains from one sample, sequenced in a study of cytomegalovirus exposure and HLA in healthy donors. Method: immunoSEQ multiplex PCR; TCRdb's copy keeps in-frame clones and lacks some. Of around 150,000 clones detected, roughly 9% appear once; the ten largest clones hold roughly 7%. Sequenced: PBMCs. The receptors were gathered from a woman in her thirties or forties in good health and CMV-seropositive. Both conserved end residues are part of each CDR3. A D gene is named only where the DNA matches it firmly. Not every row has a clone size; where given, it reads once, few, many or a size class.

d_call	v_call	j_call	clone_size	cdr3_nt	cdr3_aa
TRBD2	TRBV5-1	TRBJ2-1	-	TGCGCCAGCAGCGACGGGACTAGCGGTGGCAATGAGCAGTTCTTC	CASSDGTSGGNEQFF
-	TRBV18	TRBJ1-1	few	TGTGCCAGCTCACCCGTGGGGAGACTAGACACTGAAGCTTTCTTT	CASSPVGRLDTEAFF
TRBD1	TRBV4-3	TRBJ1-1	-	TGCGCCAGCAGCCGACAGGGAAACACTGAAGCTTTCTTT	CASSRQGNTEAFF
TRBD2	TRBV9	TRBJ2-5	-	TGTGCCAGCAGCGAGACGGCTTCTAGCGGGGGGGCCTTTGAGACCCAGTACTTC	CASSETASSGGAFETQYF
TRBD2	TRBV5-1	TRBJ2-3	few	TGCGCCAGCAGCCCTAGCGGGGAGTATACGCAGTATTTT	CASSPSGEYTQYF
TRBD1	TRBV5-1	TRBJ1-1	once	TGCGCCAGCAGCTTTATCCAGGGGGTGGCTGAAGCTTTCTTT	CASSFIQGVAEAFF
TRBD1	TRBV7-8	TRBJ1-1	few	TGTGCCAGCAGCTTTACAGGGGCCAACACTGAAGCTTTCTTT	CASSFTGANTEAFF
TRBD1	TRBV2	TRBJ1-1	few	TGTGCCATCACCGGTGGGGACAGAAGATCGAACACTGAAGCTTTCTTT	CAITGGDRRSNTEAFF
TRBD2	TRBV7-2	TRBJ2-5	-	TGTGCCAGCAGCGGAGCGGGGCCAGGGACCCAGTACTTC	CASSGAGPGTQYF
-	TRBV6-6	TRBJ2-3	few	TGTGCCAGCAGGCCCAGGGGCACAGATACGCAGTATTTT	CASRPRGTDTQYF